Listed below are T cell receptor beta chains from one sample, sequenced in a study of blood T cells in healthy people across ages. Each CDR3 protein gets one entry after TCRdb re-called the 5' RACE reads with MiXCR. The sample consists of 600,000 to 800,000 distinct CDR3 sequences, roughly 21% of them appearing once. The sequenced sample was blood. These TCRs come from a man between 65 and 85 years old in good health. CDR3s include the opening cysteine and the closing phenylalanine or tryptophan. D genes are given only for firm matches. The size entry is marked missing in some rows and otherwise reads once, few, many or a size class.

d_gene	v_gene	j_gene	abundance	CDR3nt	CDR3aa
NA	TRBV12-3/TRBV12-4	TRBJ2-1	NA	TGTGCCAGCAGTTTAACCGGGAGAACGGACAATGAGCAGTTCTTC	CASSLTGRTDNEQFF
TRBD1	TRBV7-3	TRBJ2-7	few	TGTGCCAGCAGCCCCGGACAGGGTTACTACGAGCAGTACTTC	CASSPGQGYYEQYF
TRBD1	TRBV7-2	TRBJ2-2	NA	TGTGCCAGCAGCTCCCAGGGGGTCGGGGAGCTGTTTTTT	CASSSQGVGELFF
NA	TRBV6-2/TRBV6-3	TRBJ2-3	NA	TGTGCCAGCAGTTACTTGGGACTGCAGGTGGATACGCAGTATTTT	CASSYLGLQVDTQYF
NA	TRBV7-9	TRBJ1-1	NA	TGTGCCAGCAGCTACCCAACGATAGTCATGAACACTGAAGCTTTCTTT	CASSYPTIVMNTEAFF
TRBD2	TRBV18	TRBJ2-1	many	TGTGCCAGCTCACCACCGGGGCTAGCGGACGGAGGTGAGCAGTTCTTC	CASSPPGLADGGEQFF
NA	TRBV7-2	TRBJ2-3	NA	TGTGCCAGCAGCTTAGGGTTCGGCGGCGGGAGCACAGATACGCAGTATTTT	CASSLGFGGGSTDTQYF
TRBD1	TRBV5-1	TRBJ2-1	few	TGCGCCAGCAGCTTGGCCGCGACAGGGGGCAACGAGCAGTTCTTC	CASSLAATGGNEQFF
NA	TRBV5-6	TRBJ2-7	NA	TGTGCCAGCAGCGCGTCCGACAGAGCAACCTACGAGCAGTACTTC	CASSASDRATYEQYF
TRBD1	TRBV3-1	TRBJ2-7	many	TGTGCCAGCAGCCAAACAGGGGATGGCTACGAGCAGTACTTC	CASSQTGDGYEQYF
TRBD2	TRBV7-3	TRBJ2-4	NA	TGTGCCAGCAGCTTAATCCCCGGTGGAGCGGGAGTTGACAAAAATATTCAGTACTTC	CASSLIPGGAGVDKNIQYF
NA	TRBV20-1	TRBJ2-7	few	TGCAGTGCTGTCTCCCGGACGAGCGGCCACGAGCAGTACTTC	CSAVSRTSGHEQYF
NA	TRBV28	TRBJ2-1	few	TGTGCCAGCAGTTTTTCCAGCGGGTCTTTAAATGAGCAGTTCTTC	CASSFSSGSLNEQFF
NA	TRBV6-5	TRBJ2-4	few	TGTGCCAGCAGTTACTCGGCAGAAGCGAACATTCTGTACTTC	CASSYSAEANILYF
TRBD2	TRBV7-3	TRBJ2-1	few	TGTGCCAGCAGCTTAATGGGGACTAGTTCCTACAATGAGCAGTTCTTC	CASSLMGTSSYNEQFF
TRBD2	TRBV7-9	TRBJ2-7	NA	TGTGCCAGCAGCTTCCAACTAGCGGACTACGAGCAGTACTTC	CASSFQLADYEQYF
NA	TRBV7-9	TRBJ2-5	NA	TGTGCCAGCAGCCTATCCGGACGGACACGAGCGGGAGAGACCCAGTACTTC	CASSLSGRTRAGETQYF
NA	TRBV20-1	TRBJ2-5	NA	TGCAGTGCTAGCATCCACGACGAGACCCAGTACTTC	CSASIHDETQYF
TRBD1	TRBV2	TRBJ2-7	NA	TGTGCCAGCAGGTTGGATACAGGGGCCGAGCAGTACTTC	CASRLDTGAEQYF
TRBD2	TRBV7-2	TRBJ2-1	NA	TGTGCCAGCAGACTCCGACTAGCGGGAGCGGGGAATGAGCAGTTCTTC	CASRLRLAGAGNEQFF
NA	TRBV7-2	TRBJ2-7	many	TGTGCCAGCAGCATACATTACGAGCAGTACTTC	CASSIHYEQYF
NA	TRBV5-1	TRBJ2-1	few	TGCGCCAGCACCGACCGGGACTACAATGAGCAGTTCTTC	CASTDRDYNEQFF
NA	TRBV27	TRBJ2-5	once	TGTGCCAGCAGGAGGGGGGACCAAGAGACCCAGTACTTC	CASRRGDQETQYF
NA	TRBV7-9	TRBJ1-2	NA	TGTGCCAGCAGCTCCGCGGGATGGGGGGCGCAAGGCTACACCTTC	CASSSAGWGAQGYTF
TRBD2	TRBV29-1	TRBJ2-3	few	TGCAGCGTTGACGGGGTCCGGGGGGAAGATACGCAGTATTTT	CSVDGVRGEDTQYF
TRBD2	TRBV29-1	TRBJ2-5	many	TGCAGCGTTGGGACTAGTGGTGAGACCCAGTACTTC	CSVGTSGETQYF
NA	TRBV5-5	TRBJ1-5	few	TGTGCCAGCAGCTTGGGCAGGGGTCCTAATCAGCCCCAGCATTTT	CASSLGRGPNQPQHF
NA	TRBV15	TRBJ2-4	few	TGTGCCACCAGCAGAGATGCTAGGGGCAAAAACATTCAGTACTTC	CATSRDARGKNIQYF
NA	TRBV15	TRBJ2-1	few	TGTGCCACCAGCTCAAGCCGGGGGTTCAATGAGCAGTTCTTC	CATSSSRGFNEQFF
TRBD1	TRBV5-1	TRBJ2-1	few	TGCGCCAGCAGCCCAAGGACAGGGAAGTTTCATGAGCAGTTCTTC	CASSPRTGKFHEQFF
NA	TRBV7-9	TRBJ2-1	many	TGTGCCAGCAGCTTAGTGACCCAAGGAGAGCAGTTCTTC	CASSLVTQGEQFF
NA	TRBV6-1	TRBJ2-2	NA	TGTGCCAGCAGCGAAGGGATCTGGCGCACCGGGGAGCTGTTTTTT	CASSEGIWRTGELFF
NA	TRBV15	TRBJ2-1	NA	TGTGCCACCCGTCGTTCAGACAATGAGCAGTTCTTC	CATRRSDNEQFF
TRBD2	TRBV20-1	TRBJ2-5	few	TGCAGTGCTAGGCCGACTAGCGGCTCAGAGACCCAGTACTTC	CSARPTSGSETQYF
NA	TRBV5-1	TRBJ2-7	few	TGCGCCAGCAGCCAAGAGGGCGGGCGAACCTACGAGCAGTACTTC	CASSQEGGRTYEQYF
NA	TRBV7-9	TRBJ2-5	many	TGTGCCAGCAGCGCGACAGTCCCAGAGACCCAGTACTTC	CASSATVPETQYF
NA	TRBV10-3	TRBJ2-1	few	TGTGCCATCAGCCGCCAAGCGGTCTTATCCTACAATGAGCAGTTCTTC	CAISRQAVLSYNEQFF
TRBD2	TRBV5-1	TRBJ2-1	NA	TGCGCCAGCAGCTCACTAGCGTGGGCCTACAATGAGCAGTTCTTC	CASSSLAWAYNEQFF
NA	TRBV7-9	TRBJ2-1	few	TGTGCCTTTGACGTGGACGAGATGAATGAGCAGTTCTTC	CAFDVDEMNEQFF